These 22 T cell receptor beta chains share one sample of origin, sequenced in a study of patients and donors after allogeneic stem cell transplantation. Each CDR3 protein gets one entry after TCRdb re-called the RT-PCR reads with MiXCR. Altogether hundreds of thousands of distinct CDR3 sequences are present, around 16% being singletons, with the ten largest covering less than 8.5%. What was sequenced was blood, either unsorted or a sorted T cell fraction (not recorded which). Every receptor here comes from a human donor who was either an allogeneic HSCT recipient or a stem cell or donor lymphocyte infusion donor (not recorded which). It is not recorded whose cells these are; they may come from a transplant donor.

The chain recombines TRBV5-4 with TRBJ2-1; TRBD2 matches at 10 bases. Germline CDR1 SGHNT, CDR2 YYREEE (reference sequence). CDR3 length: 15 residues. V shed 4 bases, J shed 8 bases, and the junction held 9 bases outside the gene matches. CDR3 residues: CASSRLAGGGDEQFF. DNA of the CDR3: TGTGCCAGCAGCCGATTAGCGGGGGGCGGGGATGAGCAGTTCTTC.

This rearrangement joins TRBV19 to TRBJ1-4; no clear D. This CDR3 is built from 12 residues. The V gene's germline CDR1 is LNHDA and CDR2 SQIVND (reference sequence). Trimming took 5 bases from V and 8 from J, leaving 9 bases between them. The DNA of the CDR3 is TGTGCCAGTAGTCCGAAGACAGAAAAACTGTTTTTT. Protein product: CASSPKTEKLFF.

This clonotype was observed a handful of times. This chain links TRBV12-3 or TRBV12-4 with TRBJ2-7, with 8 bases that match TRBD2. J was trimmed by 5 bases and V by 3 bases; bases with no gene match: 18. The CDR3 extends over 18 amino acids. CDR3 in DNA: TGTGCCAGCAGTTTCCCATCCCGGACTAGCTCCAGCCCCCACGAGCAGTACTTC. This gives the protein CASSFPSRTSSSPHEQYF.

The V gene is TRBV2, the J gene TRBJ1-6; 7 bases match TRBD1. The CDR3 extends over 15 amino acids. Germline CDR1 SNHLY, CDR2 FYNNEI. Losses at the gene ends were 6 bases for V and 5 bases for J; bases not matched to a gene: 7. Here the CDR3 reads CASRPRDSNNSPLHF. CDR3 nucleotides: TGTGCCAGCAGACCTCGGGACAGCAATAATTCACCCCTCCACTTT.

This clonotype was detected a few times. CDR3 sequence reads: CASSFPGVGNTIYF. The CDR3 DNA is TGTGCCAGCAGCTTTCCAGGGGTTGGAAACACCATATATTTT. The chain carries TRBV7-2 and TRBJ1-3; a possible D gene is TRBD1 (6 bases). CDR1 and CDR2 (germline): SGHTA, FQGNSA. CDR3 length: 14 residues. The V end lost 3 bases, the J end lost 3 bases, and 9 bases lay between the germline ends. Full variable domain (outside the CDR3, taken from reference TRBV7-2 and TRBJ1-3): GAGVSQSPSNKVTEKGKDVELRCDPISGHTALYWYRQSLGQGLEFLIYFQGNSAPDKSGLPSDRFSAERTGGSVSTLTIQRTQQEDSAVYLCASSFPGVGNTIYFGEGSWLTVV.

This clonotype was detected a few times. V usage is TRBV3-1 and J usage is TRBJ1-2; no firm D call. The V gene lost 0 bases and the J gene lost 4 bases, with 15 bases spanning the gap. Looked up from germline, CDR1 is LGHDT and CDR2 is YNNKEL (reference sequence). This CDR3 has 16 residues. DNA for the CDR3: TGTGCCAGCAGCCAAGACAACCTAGGAACCTTCTATGGCTACACCTTC. Translation gives CASSQDNLGTFYGYTF.

This clonotype was seen at least ten times. The chain has TRBV5-1 and TRBJ1-3, with 7 bases lining up with TRBD1. The CDR3 has 15 residues. V lost 3 bases, J lost 0 bases, and 3 bases stayed unmatched. Germline CDR1 is SGHRS and CDR2 is YFSETQ. CDR3 nucleotides: TGCGCCAGCAGCTGGGGGGACAGCTCTGGAAACACCATATATTTT. Translated, it gives CASSWGDSSGNTIYF.

This clonotype has a count of ten or more. This chain links TRBV12-3 or TRBV12-4 with TRBJ1-1, with 8 bases identical to TRBD1. The J segment lost 5 bases and the V segment lost 7 bases, leaving 3 bases of the junction unmatched. The CDR3 is 12 residues long. The CDR3 DNA follows: TGTGCCAGCAATGACAGGGGAACTGAAGCTTTCTTT. As protein: CASNDRGTEAFF.

This clonotype was seen a few times. The V gene is TRBV7-2, the J gene TRBJ1-6; no firm D call. The V and J ends lost 5 bases and 8 bases respectively, with 10 bases between them. The CDR3 runs 13 residues. Germline values: CDR1 SGHTA, CDR2 FQGNSA. This chain's CDR3 is CASSPLRDSPLHF. Here the CDR3 DNA reads TGTGCCAGCAGCCCCCTTCGAGATTCACCCCTCCACTTT.

V gene TRBV7-6 combines with J gene TRBJ2-1, with 8 nucleotides matching TRBD1. J lost 8 bases, V lost 1 base, and 7 bases had no gene match. Germline loops: CDR1 SGHVS, CDR2 FNYEAQ. The CDR3 contains 15 residues. The DNA for the CDR3 is TGTGCCAGCAGCTTAGTGTCAGGGGGCGTATATGAGCAGTTCTTC. Translated: CASSLVSGGVYEQFF. Based on the CDR3 plus reference TRBV7-6 and TRBJ2-1, the full variable domain is GAGVSQSPRYKVTKRGQDVALRCDPISGHVSLYWYRQALGQGPEFLTYFNYEAQQDKSGLPNDRFSAERPEGSISTLTIQRTEQRDSAMYRCASSLVSGGVYEQFFGPGTRLTVL.

This clonotype was recorded at least ten times. J is TRBJ2-7 and V is TRBV7-9, with 8 bases matching TRBD1. The junction had 2 bases not matched to a gene; V was cut back by 4 bases and J by 3 bases. CDR1 SEHNR and CDR2 FQNEAQ come from the germline V gene (reference sequence). The CDR3 contains 13 residues. The CDR3 loop is CASSSGQVYEQYF. DNA of the CDR3: TGTGCCAGCAGCTCGGGACAGGTCTACGAGCAGTACTTC.

The chain combines TRBV4-2 with TRBJ1-4; D might be TRBD1 (5 bases). V was shortened by 0 bases and J by 4 bases, with 15 bases between the two germline ends. Germline CDR1 LGHNA, CDR2 YNFKEQ. This CDR3 region has 17 residues. The CDR3 nucleotides are TGTGCCAGCAGCCAAGAGGGATCAGGGCAGGGTAATGAAAAACTGTTTTTT. This encodes CASSQEGSGQGNEKLFF.

This clonotype was seen a few times. The gene calls are TRBV18 and TRBJ2-5; 9 nucleotides agree with TRBD1. Trimming cost V 2 bases and J 0 bases; bases outside gene matches: 1. CDR1 KGHSH and CDR2 LQKENI come from the germline V gene. This CDR3 has 15 amino acids. The CDR3 DNA is TGTGCCAGCTCACCATGGGACAGGGACCAAGAGACCCAGTACTTC. Translation gives CASSPWDRDQETQYF.

This clonotype has just a few counts. V usage is TRBV27 and J usage is TRBJ1-6; D ambiguous. Germline values: CDR1 MNHEY, CDR2 SMNVEV (reference sequence). This CDR3 spans 14 amino acids. Deletions cut 6 bases from V and 10 bases from J, with 16 bases between. The CDR3 nucleotides read TGTGCCAGCAGCCCATCTCAATGGGGATCACCCCTCCACTTT. It codes for CASSPSQWGSPLHF.

J is TRBJ1-2 and V is TRBV29-1; the D is unclear. The germline V and J ends were trimmed by 1 base and 8 bases, with 20 bases remaining between them. In germline, CDR1 is SQVTM, CDR2 ANQGSEA. The CDR3 has 15 amino acids. The CDR3 nucleotides read TGCAGCGTTGAAGTAGGTCAGGCCCCCGCGGGAGGCTACACCTTC. Its translation: CSVEVGQAPAGGYTF.

The chain uses TRBV11-3 and TRBJ2-2, with a possible D match to TRBD1 (5 bases). This CDR3 is built from 15 residues. Trimming cost V 5 bases and J 5 bases, with 15 bases left between them. From germline, CDR1 is SGHNT and CDR2 YENEEA. The CDR3 protein is CASSPQGGGTGELFF. The CDR3 coding sequence is TGTGCCAGCAGCCCGCAGGGCGGCGGTACCGGGGAGCTGTTTTTT.

The chain carries TRBV20-1 and TRBJ1-2; D possibly corresponds to TRBD1 (6 bases). This CDR3 is built from 13 residues. Germline loops: CDR1 DFQATT, CDR2 SNEGSKA (reference sequence). With 4 bases removed from V and 8 bases from J, the gap between germline ends came to 17 bases. CDR3 in amino acids: CSAIRDTRSGYTF. In DNA, the CDR3 is TGCAGTGCTATCCGGGACACTCGATCCGGCTACACCTTC.

V and J are TRBV24-1 and TRBJ2-1, with TRBD2 matching over 10 bases. The CDR3 has 15 residues. The germline V gene has CDR1 KGHDR and CDR2 SFDVKD. V gave up 7 bases and J gave up 4 bases; unmatched junction bases: 6. The DNA of the CDR3 is TGTGCCACCAGGAAGGGAGCGGGGGGGTACAATGAGCAGTTCTTC. Protein product: CATRKGAGGYNEQFF.

This clonotype was detected only a few times. The chain recombines TRBV4-3 with TRBJ1-1; no reliable D call. V gave up 4 bases and J gave up 1 base, with 19 bases separating them. This CDR3 is 17 amino acids long. From germline, CDR1 is LGHNA and CDR2 YSLEER. The CDR3 protein is CASSPYPAGGTNTEAFF. The DNA for the CDR3 is TGCGCCAGCAGCCCATACCCAGCGGGAGGAACGAACACTGAAGCTTTCTTT.

This clonotype came up a few times. The chain carries TRBV2 and TRBJ2-1; D unclear. The germline V gene has CDR1 SNHLY and CDR2 FYNNEI. Trimming removed 7 bases from V and 0 bases from J, with 16 bases in between. This CDR3 is built from 16 residues. CDR3 sequence reads: CASTRSGPSSYNEQFF. The CDR3 DNA reads as TGTGCCAGCACCAGAAGTGGCCCGAGCTCCTACAATGAGCAGTTCTTC.

This clonotype was picked up a small number of times. The rearrangement joins TRBV15 to TRBJ1-5; D is undetermined. The CDR3 has 15 residues. Germline V gene lookup returns CDR1 LNHNV and CDR2 YYDKDF (reference sequence). Trimming left V 2 bases short and J 9 bases short, with 17 bases between. CDR3 region: CATSRQDSLSGPQHF. The CDR3, as DNA: TGTGCCACCAGCAGACAAGACTCGCTAAGTGGGCCCCAGCATTTT.

This clonotype was detected only a few times. This chain links TRBV11-1 with TRBJ1-2, with 8 bases aligning to TRBD1. The ends lost 4 bases at V and 3 bases at J; junction bases unmatched: 16. CDR3 size: 18 residues. Germline loops: CDR1 SGHAT, CDR2 FQDESV (reference sequence). The DNA for the CDR3 is TGTGCCAGCAGCTCCAGAGGACAGGGACATTCAGGAGACTATGGCTACACCTTC. It translates to CASSSRGQGHSGDYGYTF.